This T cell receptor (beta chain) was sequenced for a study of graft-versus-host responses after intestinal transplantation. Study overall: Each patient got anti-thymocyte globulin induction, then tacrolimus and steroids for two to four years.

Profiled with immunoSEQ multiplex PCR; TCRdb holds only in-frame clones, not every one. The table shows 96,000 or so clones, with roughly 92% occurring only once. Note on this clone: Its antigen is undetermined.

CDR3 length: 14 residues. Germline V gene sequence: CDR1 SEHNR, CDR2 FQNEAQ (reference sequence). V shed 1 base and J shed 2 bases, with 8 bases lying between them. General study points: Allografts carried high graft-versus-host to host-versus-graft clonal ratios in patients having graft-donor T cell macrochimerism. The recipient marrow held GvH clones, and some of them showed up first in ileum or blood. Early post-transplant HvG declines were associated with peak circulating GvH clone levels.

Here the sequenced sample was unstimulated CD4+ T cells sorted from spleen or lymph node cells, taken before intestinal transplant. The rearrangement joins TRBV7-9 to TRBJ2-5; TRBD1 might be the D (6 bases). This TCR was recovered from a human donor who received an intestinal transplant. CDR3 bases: TGTGCCAGCAGCTTAGAGAGGGGGCAAGAGACCCAGTACTTC. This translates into CASSLERGQETQYF.